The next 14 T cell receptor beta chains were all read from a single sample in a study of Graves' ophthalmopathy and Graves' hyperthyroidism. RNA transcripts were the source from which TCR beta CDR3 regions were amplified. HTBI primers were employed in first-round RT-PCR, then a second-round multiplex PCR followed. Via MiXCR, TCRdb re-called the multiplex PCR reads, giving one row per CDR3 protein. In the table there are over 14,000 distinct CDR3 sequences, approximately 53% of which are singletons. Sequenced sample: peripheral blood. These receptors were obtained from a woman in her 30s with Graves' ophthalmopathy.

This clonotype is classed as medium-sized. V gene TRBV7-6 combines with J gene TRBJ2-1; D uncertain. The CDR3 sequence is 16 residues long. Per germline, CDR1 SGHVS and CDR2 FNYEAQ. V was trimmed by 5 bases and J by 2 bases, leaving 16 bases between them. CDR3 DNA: TGTGCCAGCAGCCACCTCCAAGGCGGAACCTACAATGAGCAGTTCTTC. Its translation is CASSHLQGGTYNEQFF.

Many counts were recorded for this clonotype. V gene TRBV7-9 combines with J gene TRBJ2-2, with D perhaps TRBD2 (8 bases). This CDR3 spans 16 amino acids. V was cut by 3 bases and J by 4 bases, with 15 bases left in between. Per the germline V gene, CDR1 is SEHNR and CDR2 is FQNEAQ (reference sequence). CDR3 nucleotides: TGTGCCAGCAGCTTTAGCGGGACAGCTATCACCGGGGAGCTGTTTTTT. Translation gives CASSFSGTAITGELFF.

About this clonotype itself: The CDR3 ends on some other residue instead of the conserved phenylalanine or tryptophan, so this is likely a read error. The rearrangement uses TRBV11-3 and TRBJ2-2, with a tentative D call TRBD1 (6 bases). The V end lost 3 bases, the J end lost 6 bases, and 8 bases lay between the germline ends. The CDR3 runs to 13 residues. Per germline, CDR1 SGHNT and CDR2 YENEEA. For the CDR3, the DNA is TGTGCCAGCAGCTTCGAGGGGGCCGGGGAGCTGTTTTTG. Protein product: CASSFEGAGELFL.

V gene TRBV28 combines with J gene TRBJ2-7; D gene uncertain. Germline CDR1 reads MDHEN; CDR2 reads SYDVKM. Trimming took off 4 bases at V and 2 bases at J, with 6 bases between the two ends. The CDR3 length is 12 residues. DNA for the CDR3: TGTGCCAGCAGTTCCACTGCCTACGAGCAGTACTTC. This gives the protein CASSSTAYEQYF.

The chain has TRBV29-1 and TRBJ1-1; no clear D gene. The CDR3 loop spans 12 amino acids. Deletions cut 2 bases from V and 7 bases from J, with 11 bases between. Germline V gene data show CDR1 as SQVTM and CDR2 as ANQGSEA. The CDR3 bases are TGCAGCGTTGAAAACTTGGCAGATGAAGCTTTCTTT. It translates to CSVENLADEAFF.

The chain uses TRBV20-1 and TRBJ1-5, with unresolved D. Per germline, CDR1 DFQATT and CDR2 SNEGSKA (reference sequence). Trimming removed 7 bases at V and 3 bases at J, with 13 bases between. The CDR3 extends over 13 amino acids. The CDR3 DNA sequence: TGCAGTGTACGAGAGGCTCTCAATCAGCCCCAGCATTTT. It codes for CSVREALNQPQHF.

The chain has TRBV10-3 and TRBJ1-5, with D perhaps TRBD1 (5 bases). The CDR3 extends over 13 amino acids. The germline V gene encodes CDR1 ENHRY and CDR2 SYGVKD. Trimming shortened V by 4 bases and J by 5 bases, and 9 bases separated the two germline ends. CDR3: CAISGGGDQPQHF. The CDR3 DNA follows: TGTGCCATCAGTGGGGGGGGGGATCAGCCCCAGCATTTT.

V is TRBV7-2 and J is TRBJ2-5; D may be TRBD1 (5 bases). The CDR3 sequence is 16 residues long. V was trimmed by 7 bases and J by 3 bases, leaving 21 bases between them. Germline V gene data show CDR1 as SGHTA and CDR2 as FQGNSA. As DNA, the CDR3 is TGTGCCAGCACCCCCCTCACGCGGACAAATGAAGAGACCCAGTACTTC. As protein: CASTPLTRTNEETQYF. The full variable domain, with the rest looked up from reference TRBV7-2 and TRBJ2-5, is GAGVSQSPSNKVTEKGKDVELRCDPISGHTALYWYRQSLGQGLEFLIYFQGNSAPDKSGLPSDRFSAERTGGSVSTLTIQRTQQEDSAVYLCASTPLTRTNEETQYFGPGTRLLVL.

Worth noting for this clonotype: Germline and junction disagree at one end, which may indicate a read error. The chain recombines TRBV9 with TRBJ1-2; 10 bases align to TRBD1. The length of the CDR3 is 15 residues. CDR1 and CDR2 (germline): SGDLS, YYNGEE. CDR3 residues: CASSIGTGVDYGCTF. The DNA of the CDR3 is TGTGCCAGCAGCATAGGGACAGGGGTGGACTATGGCTGCACCTTC.

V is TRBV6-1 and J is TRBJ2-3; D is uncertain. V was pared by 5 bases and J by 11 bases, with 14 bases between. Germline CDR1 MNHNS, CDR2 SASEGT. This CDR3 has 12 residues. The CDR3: CASSYGSNEQYF. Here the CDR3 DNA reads TGTGCCAGCAGTTACGGAAGCAATGAGCAGTATTTT.

As DNA, the CDR3 is TGCGCCAGCAGCTTCCAGGGGTCCCGCACAGATACGCAGTATTTT. Amino acid sequence: CASSFQGSRTDTQYF. The rearrangement joins TRBV5-1 to TRBJ2-3; perhaps TRBD1 as D (6 bases). Between the trimmed V and J ends, which lost 2 bases and 1 base, there was a span of 11 bases. Germline V CDR1 and CDR2: SGHRS, YFSETQ. CDR3 length equals 15 residues.

CDR3 protein: CASSYSEDRNSPLHF. The CDR3, as DNA: TGTGCCAGCAGTTACTCGGAAGACAGGAATTCACCCCTCCACTTT. This sequence joins TRBV6-2 or TRBV6-3 and TRBJ1-6, with D tentatively TRBD1 (6 bases). CDR1 is MNHEY and CDR2 is SVGEGT in the germline V gene. This CDR3 is built from 15 residues. V was clipped by 0 bases and J by 7 bases, with 10 bases between them.

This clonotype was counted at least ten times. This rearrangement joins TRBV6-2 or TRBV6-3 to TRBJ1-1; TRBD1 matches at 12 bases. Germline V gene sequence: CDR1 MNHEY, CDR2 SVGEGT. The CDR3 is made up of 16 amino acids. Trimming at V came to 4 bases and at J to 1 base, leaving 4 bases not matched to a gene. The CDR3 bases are TGTGCCAGCAGTTGGGACAGGGGGCACAGGAACACTGAAGCTTTCTTT. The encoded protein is CASSWDRGHRNTEAFF.

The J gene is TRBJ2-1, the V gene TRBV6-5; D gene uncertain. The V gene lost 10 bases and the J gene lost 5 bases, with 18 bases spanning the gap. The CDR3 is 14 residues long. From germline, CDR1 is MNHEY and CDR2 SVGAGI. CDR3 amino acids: CATLGWQRNNEQFF. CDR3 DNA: TGTGCCACCCTAGGGTGGCAAAGGAACAATGAGCAGTTCTTC.